The 22 T cell receptor beta chains below all came from one sample that was sequenced in a study of beta chain features in type 1 diabetes. As every portion of the isolated RNA was reverse transcribed, the sequencing read expressed TCRB transcripts. The repertoire was sequenced with immunoSEQ multiplex PCR; TCRdb's copy has only in-frame clones and lacks some. Of around 400,000 clones listed, more than 12% are singletons. Source material: naive CD4+ T cells from blood. The receptors were gathered from a woman aged 18 to 35 in good health.

V is TRBV5-4 and J is TRBJ2-2, with 12 bases lining up with TRBD1. Germline V gene lookup returns CDR1 SGHNT and CDR2 YYREEE (reference sequence). This CDR3 spans 16 amino acids. The V gene end was trimmed by 4 bases and the J gene end by 5 bases; junction bases not matched to a gene: 6. The CDR3 DNA reads TGTGCCAGCAGCCCTGGGACAGGGGGCCGTACCGGGGAGCTGTTTTTT. Its protein is CASSPGTGGRTGELFF.

This clone was counted only a few times. The chain is built from TRBV7-2 and TRBJ2-2; tentative D call: TRBD2 (5 bases). CDR3 size: 16 residues. CDR1 and CDR2 (germline): SGHTA, FQGNSA. With 5 bases removed from V and 1 base from J, the gap between germline ends came to 14 bases. CDR3 bases: TGTGCCAGCAGCCTATTCGTAGGAGGGAACACCGGGGAGCTGTTTTTT. It codes for CASSLFVGGNTGELFF.

V and J are TRBV15 and TRBJ2-7, with D tentatively TRBD1 (5 bases). V was pared by 3 bases and J by 2 bases, with 14 bases between. Germline V CDR1 and CDR2: LNHNV, YYDKDF (reference sequence). There are 15 residues in the CDR3. This CDR3 reads CATSRDKALTYEQYF. CDR3 nucleotide sequence: TGTGCCACCAGCAGGGACAAGGCTCTGACCTACGAGCAGTACTTC.

This rearrangement joins TRBV29-1 to TRBJ2-3; 9 nucleotides agree with TRBD2. The CDR3 contains 15 residues. Per germline, CDR1 SQVTM and CDR2 ANQGSEA. Trimming at V came to 3 bases and at J to 2 bases, leaving 6 bases not matched to a gene. The CDR3 reads CSVERGGRATDTQYF. CDR3 sequence (DNA): TGCAGCGTTGAGCGGGGCGGGAGGGCCACAGATACGCAGTATTTT.

This clone was detected only a few times. The rearrangement uses TRBV18 and TRBJ2-1, with 7 bases fitting TRBD2. The CDR3 loop spans 14 amino acids. Germline CDR1 and CDR2: KGHSH and LQKENI. Trimming at V came to 2 bases and at J to 8 bases, leaving 6 bases not matched to a gene. The CDR3 is CASSPYERDHEQFF. The CDR3 DNA is TGTGCCAGCTCACCATACGAGCGGGACCATGAGCAGTTCTTC.

V is TRBV21-1 and J is TRBJ2-7; the table's D call of TRBD1 was not tested on the DNA. TRBV21-1 is classified as a pseudogene. This CDR3 comprises 14 residues. The CDR3 here is CASSSRDRGYEQYF. CDR3 bases: TGTGCCAGCAGCTCCAGGGACAGGGGCTACGAGCAGTACTTC.

This clone was recorded a few times. The chain joins TRBV5-1 to TRBJ1-2; 7 nucleotides agree with TRBD1. CDR3 length: 14 amino acids. Germline values: CDR1 SGHRS, CDR2 YFSETQ. Trimming at V came to 1 base and at J to 8 bases, leaving 8 bases not matched to a gene. This CDR3 is CASSLTYRGQGYTF. The CDR3 DNA sequence: TGCGCCAGCAGCTTGACCTACAGGGGTCAGGGCTACACCTTC.

This chain joins TRBV28 and TRBJ2-1; the match to TRBD2 covers 7 bases. CDR1 and CDR2 from the germline V gene are MDHEN and SYDVKM. Germline trimming cut 7 bases from V and 7 bases from J; bases unmatched to any gene: 13. This CDR3 has 15 residues. CDR3 coding DNA: TGTGCCAGCACCTTTAGCGGCGGGGGTCGAAATGAGCAGTTCTTC. Its protein is CASTFSGGGRNEQFF.

This chain connects TRBV7-2 to TRBJ2-4; weak D call: TRBD1 (6 bases). The CDR3 has 15 residues. V lost 6 bases and J 3 bases, leaving 15 bases between the germline ends. CDR1 and CDR2 from the germline V gene are SGHTA and FQGNSA. The CDR3 sequence is CASRPTNRDKNIQYF. The CDR3 DNA is TGTGCCAGCAGACCTACAAACAGGGACAAAAACATTCAGTACTTC. Drawing the rest from reference TRBV7-2 and TRBJ2-4, the complete variable domain is GAGVSQSPSNKVTEKGKDVELRCDPISGHTALYWYRQSLGQGLEFLIYFQGNSAPDKSGLPSDRFSAERTGGSVSTLTIQRTQQEDSAVYLCASRPTNRDKNIQYFGAGTRLSVL.

The V call is TRBV29-1, the J call TRBJ2-5, with 10 bases identical to TRBD1. This CDR3 has 18 amino acids. J gave up 5 bases and V 4 bases, and 19 bases lay outside the gene matches. Germline-derived CDR1 and CDR2 are SQVTM and ANQGSEA. The CDR3 region has the DNA TGCAGCGTTGCCCATGCTGCCCCTGGACAGGGGGTCGGCGAGACCCAGTACTTC. Its protein is CSVAHAAPGQGVGETQYF.

In its sample, this clone was seen many times. The J gene is TRBJ2-3, the V gene TRBV23-1, with TRBD2 identical over 12 bases. TRBV23-1 is annotated as an ORF whose role is uncertain. V lost 6 bases, J lost 2 bases, and 6 bases stayed unmatched. The length of the CDR3 is 16 residues. The DNA of the CDR3 is TGCGCCAGCAGCCCATGGACTAGCGGGACCACAGATACGCAGTATTTT. This gives the protein CASSPWTSGTTDTQYF.

V and J are TRBV30 and TRBJ1-1; no clear D gene. Germline V gene data show CDR1 as GTSNPN and CDR2 as SVGIG (reference sequence). The CDR3 is 13 amino acids. Trimming took 4 bases from V and 5 from J, leaving 14 bases between them. The DNA of the CDR3 is TGTGCCTGGACGTCGGGAGGGCGGACTGAAGCTTTCTTT. It specifies CAWTSGGRTEAFF.

The chain employs TRBV2 and TRBJ1-2; 8 bases match TRBD1. From germline, CDR1 is SNHLY and CDR2 FYNNEI. The V and J ends lost 8 bases and 8 bases, in that order; junction bases with no gene match: 10. The CDR3 has 13 amino acids. The CDR3 here is CASFDRQGTGYTF. DNA of the CDR3: TGTGCCAGCTTTGACCGACAGGGGACCGGCTACACCTTC.

The chain uses TRBV5-1 and TRBJ2-5, with TRBD2 matching over 11 bases. The ends lost 0 bases at V and 2 bases at J; junction bases unmatched: 3. This CDR3 has 16 amino acids. CDR1 is SGHRS and CDR2 is YFSETQ in the germline V gene. CDR3 sequence: CASSLVSGRDQETQYF. The CDR3 region has the DNA TGCGCCAGCAGCTTGGTTAGCGGGAGGGATCAAGAGACCCAGTACTTC.

The V call is TRBV6-5, the J call TRBJ1-1, with TRBD1 matching over 8 bases. This CDR3 is built from 14 residues. V shed 5 bases, J shed 5 bases, and the junction held 7 bases outside the gene matches. CDR1 and CDR2 (germline): MNHEY, SVGAGI. CDR3 nucleotides: TGTGCCAGCAGTGTTCAGGGGGCCGGAACTGAAGCTTTCTTT. Translated: CASSVQGAGTEAFF.

CDR3 DNA sequence: TGCAGTGCGGGCTTCCAAGAGACCCAGTACTTC. It specifies CSAGFQETQYF. The rearrangement joins TRBV20-1 to TRBJ2-5; no clear D. Germline V CDR1 and CDR2: DFQATT, SNEGSKA (reference sequence). CDR3 length: 11 amino acids. V gave up 6 bases and J gave up 1 base, with 6 bases separating them.

This clone was recorded a few times. This chain joins TRBV14 and TRBJ1-1; 7 bases align to TRBD1. V lost 3 bases, J lost 0 bases, and 4 bases stayed unmatched. Germline CDR1 is SGHDN and CDR2 is FVKESK. This CDR3 has 15 residues. The CDR3 protein is CASSHWTGMNTEAFF. The CDR3 DNA is TGTGCCAGCAGCCACTGGACAGGAATGAACACTGAAGCTTTCTTT.

As for this clone: At one end, the junction sequence differs from germline, possibly due to a read error. The chain uses TRBV29-1 and TRBJ2-7; 7 nucleotides align to TRBD2. The CDR3 contains 13 residues. Per germline, CDR1 SQVTM and CDR2 ANQGSEA. CDR3 in DNA: TGCAGCGCTGGGGGGAGGGCCTCCGACGAGCAGTACTTC. Translating gives CSAGGRASDEQYF.

This clone occurred a few times. The rearrangement uses TRBV30 and TRBJ2-1, with 12 nucleotides matching TRBD2. Germline CDR1 GTSNPN, CDR2 SVGIG (reference sequence). CDR3 length: 16 residues. With 3 bases clipped from V and 7 bases from J, the junction kept 10 bases outside the gene matches. The CDR3 loop is CAWRLPLAGGRNEQFF. CDR3 in DNA: TGTGCCTGGAGGTTGCCACTAGCGGGAGGAAGGAATGAGCAGTTCTTC.

This clone was found a few times. The rearrangement uses TRBV5-1 and TRBJ1-2; no definite D call. Germline loops: CDR1 SGHRS, CDR2 YFSETQ. Trimming left V 2 bases short and J 7 bases short, with 12 bases between. The CDR3 length is 13 residues. CDR3 nucleotides: TGCGCCAGCAGCTTTGAGGGTGTAGGTGGCTACACCTTC. This encodes CASSFEGVGGYTF.

This chain uses TRBV2 with TRBJ2-5, with D hard to call. Near its end, the DNA agrees better with TRBJ2-7, so the J call may be wrong. Germline values: CDR1 SNHLY, CDR2 FYNNEI. CDR3 size: 15 residues. The CDR3 nucleotides are TGTGCCAGCAGTGAATCGGGTGGCTCAGCCTACGAGCAGTACTTC. Translating it yields CASSESGGSAYEQYF.

The chain combines TRBV29-1 with TRBJ2-5; 7 bases fit TRBD1. The CDR3 has 12 residues. The junction had 3 bases not matched to a gene; V was cut back by 7 bases and J by 1 base. Germline CDR1 SQVTM, CDR2 ANQGSEA. The CDR3 nucleotides read TGCAGCGCCTGGGACAGCCAAGAGACCCAGTACTTC. It codes for CSAWDSQETQYF.